What follows describes a single TCR beta chain. Its antigen is currently unknown. The data originate from a study of beta chain features in type 1 diabetes. About the study: Examination spanned approximately 110 million sorted cells from all samples.

This CDR3 is built from 15 residues. V was pared by 3 bases and J by 6 bases, with 10 bases of the junction left unmatched. CDR1 and CDR2 from the germline V gene are MGHDK and SYGVNS. General study findings and limits: Naive, central memory and regulatory TCRB repertoires appeared more similar among patients than healthy donors.

Every isolated RNA sample was fully reverse transcribed, so sequencing captured expressed TCRB transcripts. Repertoires were generated with immunoSEQ multiplex PCR, while TCRdb's copy carries only in-frame clones and drops some. The table includes some 160,000 clones, approximately 9.1% detected once. This chain uses TRBV25-1 with TRBJ1-2; 7 nucleotides line up with TRBD1. The source is a woman aged 18-30 years in good health. Sequenced material: central memory CD4+ T cells from blood. CDR3 nucleotide sequence: TGTGCCAGCAGTGATCCATTAACAGGGGTGAATGGCTACACCTTC. This sequence encodes CASSDPLTGVNGYTF.